This T cell receptor (beta chain) originates from a study of shared clonotypes between healthy human individuals. Study conclusions and caveats: Naive CD4 clonotypes were shared across a handful of donors at 4.5% to 6.5%. Among the subsets, naive ones generally showed larger estimated richness than memory ones.

Germline V CDR1 and CDR2: SGHVS, FQNEAQ. There are 16 residues in the CDR3. V gave up 2 bases and J gave up 2 bases, with 14 bases separating them. The data were produced by immunoSEQ multiplex PCR, yet TCRdb's version contains in-frame clones alone and is incomplete. Of nearly 2 million clones in the sample, over 85% were seen once. In regard to this clone: Its antigen is still unknown.

Naive CD8 isolation took CD45RO-negative cells positively selected for CCR7 and excluded terminally differentiated effector memory CD45RA+ cells. The sequenced sample was naive CD8+ T cells sorted from blood. This chain links TRBV7-8 with TRBJ2-3; a weak D match, TRBD2 (5 bases). This TCR was sampled from a man in his late teens or twenties in good health. CDR3 sequence: CASSLIALGPTDTQYF. CDR3 DNA sequence: TGTGCCAGCAGCTTAATAGCGTTAGGCCCCACAGATACGCAGTATTTT.